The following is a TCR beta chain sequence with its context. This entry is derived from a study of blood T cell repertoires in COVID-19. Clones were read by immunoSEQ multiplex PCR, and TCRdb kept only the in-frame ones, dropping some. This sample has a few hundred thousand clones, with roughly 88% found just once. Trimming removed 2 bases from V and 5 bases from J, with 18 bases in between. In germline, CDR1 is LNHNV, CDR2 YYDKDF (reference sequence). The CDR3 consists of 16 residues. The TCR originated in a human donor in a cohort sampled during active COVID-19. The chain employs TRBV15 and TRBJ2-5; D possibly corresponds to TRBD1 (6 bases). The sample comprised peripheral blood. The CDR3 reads CATSRPHRVRGETQYF. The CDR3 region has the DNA TGTGCCACCAGCAGACCGCACAGGGTTAGAGGGGAGACCCAGTACTTC.